Sequencing of this TCR beta chain was carried out in a study of cytomegalovirus exposure and HLA in healthy donors. Across the study: An earlier analysis identified 120 million or so unique TCR beta sequences in about 200 million T cells.

PCR primers comprised 60 Vbeta and 13 Jbeta primers. Here immunoSEQ multiplex PCR was the method, and the copy in TCRdb shows in-frame clones only, minus some. The sample has around 92,000 clones; roughly 74% are singletons. Nominally healthy donors were sampled, though unrecorded immune exposures were likely. This clonotype was obtained from a woman in her 70s in good health and CMV-seropositive. The sequenced sample consisted of PBMCs.

The CDR3 loop is CASSWAASLQHF. For the CDR3, the DNA is TGTGCCAGCAGTTGGGCAGCTTCTCTCCAGCATTTT. The chain couples TRBV27 to TRBJ1-5; unclear D gene. The CDR3 spans 12 residues. Trimming took off 4 bases at V and 12 bases at J, with 13 bases between the two ends. Germline lookup yields CDR1 MNHEY and CDR2 SMNVEV (reference sequence).